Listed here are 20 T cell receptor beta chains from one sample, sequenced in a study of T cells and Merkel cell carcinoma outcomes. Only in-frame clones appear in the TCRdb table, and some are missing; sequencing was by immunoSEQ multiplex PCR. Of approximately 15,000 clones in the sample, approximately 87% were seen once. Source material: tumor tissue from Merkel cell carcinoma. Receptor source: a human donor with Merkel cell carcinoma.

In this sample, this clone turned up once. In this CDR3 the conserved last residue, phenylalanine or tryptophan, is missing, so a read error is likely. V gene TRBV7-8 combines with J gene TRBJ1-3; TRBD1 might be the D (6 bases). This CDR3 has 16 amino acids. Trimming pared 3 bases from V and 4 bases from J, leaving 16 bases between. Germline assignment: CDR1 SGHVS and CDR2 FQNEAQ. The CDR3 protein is CASSFAERTAGNTIYV. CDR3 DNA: TGTGCCAGCAGCTTTGCCGAAAGGACAGCCGGAAACACCATATATGTT.

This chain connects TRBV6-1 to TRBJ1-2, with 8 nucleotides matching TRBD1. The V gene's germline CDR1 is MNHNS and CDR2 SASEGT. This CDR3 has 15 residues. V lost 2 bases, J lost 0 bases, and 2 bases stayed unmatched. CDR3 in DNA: TGTGCCAGCAGTGAAATGGGACAGGCTAACTATGGCTACACCTTC. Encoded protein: CASSEMGQANYGYTF.

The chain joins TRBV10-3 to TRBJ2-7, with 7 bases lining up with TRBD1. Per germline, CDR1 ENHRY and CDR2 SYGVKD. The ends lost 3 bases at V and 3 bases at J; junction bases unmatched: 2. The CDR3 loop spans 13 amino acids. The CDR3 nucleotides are TGTGCCATCAGTGAACGGGACAGCTACGAGCAGTACTTC. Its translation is CAISERDSYEQYF.

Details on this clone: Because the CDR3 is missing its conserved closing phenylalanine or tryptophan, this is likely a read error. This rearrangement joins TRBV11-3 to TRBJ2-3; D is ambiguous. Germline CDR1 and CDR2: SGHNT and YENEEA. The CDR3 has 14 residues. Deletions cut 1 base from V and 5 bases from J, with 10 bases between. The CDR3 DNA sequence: TGTGCCAGCAGCTTAGTGGGTCCCGGAGATACGCAGTATCTT. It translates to CASSLVGPGDTQYL.

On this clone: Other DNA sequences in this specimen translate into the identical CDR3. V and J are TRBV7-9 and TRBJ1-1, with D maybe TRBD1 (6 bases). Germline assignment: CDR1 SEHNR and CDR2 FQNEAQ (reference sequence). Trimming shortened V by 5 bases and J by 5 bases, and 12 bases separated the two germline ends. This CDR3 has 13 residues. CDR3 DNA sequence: TGTGCCAGCAGCCAACAGGGAGGGACTGAAGCTTTCTTT. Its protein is CASSQQGGTEAFF.

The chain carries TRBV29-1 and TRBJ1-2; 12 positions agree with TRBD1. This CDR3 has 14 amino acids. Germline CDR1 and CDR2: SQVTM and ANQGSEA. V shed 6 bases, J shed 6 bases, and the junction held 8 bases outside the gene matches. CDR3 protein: CSVLRDRGPHGYTF. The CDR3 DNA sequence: TGCAGCGTCCTTAGGGACAGGGGGCCGCATGGCTACACCTTC. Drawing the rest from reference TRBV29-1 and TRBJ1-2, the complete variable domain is SAVISQKPSRDICQRGTSLTIQCQVDSQVTMMFWYRQQPGQSLTLIATANQGSEATYESGFVIDKFPISRPNLTFSTLTVSNMSPEDSSIYLCSVLRDRGPHGYTFGSGTRLTVV.

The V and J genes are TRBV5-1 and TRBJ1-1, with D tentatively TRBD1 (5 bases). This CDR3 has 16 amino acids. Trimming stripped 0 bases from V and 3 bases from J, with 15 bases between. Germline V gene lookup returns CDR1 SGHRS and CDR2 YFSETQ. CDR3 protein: CASSLGFGQGDTEAFF. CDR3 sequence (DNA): TGCGCCAGCAGCTTGGGGTTCGGGCAGGGAGACACTGAAGCTTTCTTT.

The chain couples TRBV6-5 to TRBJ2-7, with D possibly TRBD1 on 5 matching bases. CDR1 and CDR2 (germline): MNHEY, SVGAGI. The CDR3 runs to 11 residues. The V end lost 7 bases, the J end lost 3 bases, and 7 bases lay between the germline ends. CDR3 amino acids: CASKDSYEQYF. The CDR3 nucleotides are TGTGCCAGCAAAGACAGCTACGAGCAGTACTTC.

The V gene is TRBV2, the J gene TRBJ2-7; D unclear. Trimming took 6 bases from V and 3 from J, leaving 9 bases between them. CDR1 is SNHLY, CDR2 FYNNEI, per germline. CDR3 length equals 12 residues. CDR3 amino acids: CASRTDIYEQYF. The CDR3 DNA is TGTGCCAGCAGGACCGATATCTACGAGCAGTACTTC.

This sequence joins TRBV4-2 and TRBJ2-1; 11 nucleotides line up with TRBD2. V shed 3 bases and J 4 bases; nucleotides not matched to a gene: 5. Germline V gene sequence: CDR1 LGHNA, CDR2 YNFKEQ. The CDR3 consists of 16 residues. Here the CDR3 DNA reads TGTGCCAGCAGCCATTTTAGCGGGAGGGGGTACAATGAGCAGTTCTTC. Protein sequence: CASSHFSGRGYNEQFF.

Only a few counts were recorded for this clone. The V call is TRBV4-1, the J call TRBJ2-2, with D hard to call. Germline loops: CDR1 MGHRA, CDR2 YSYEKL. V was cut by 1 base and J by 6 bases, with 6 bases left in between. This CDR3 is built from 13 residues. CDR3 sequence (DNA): TGCGCCAGCAGCCAAGCGAGTTCCGGGGAGCTGTTTTTT. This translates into CASSQASSGELFF.

The CDR3 here is CSATSGGSYTF. CDR3 DNA: TGCAGTGCTACTTCTGGGGGAAGCTACACCTTC. The V gene is TRBV20-1, the J gene TRBJ1-2, with a possible D match to TRBD1 (5 bases). Germline CDR1 DFQATT, CDR2 SNEGSKA (reference sequence). The CDR3 extends over 11 amino acids. The V end lost 4 bases, the J end lost 9 bases, and 12 bases lay between the germline ends.

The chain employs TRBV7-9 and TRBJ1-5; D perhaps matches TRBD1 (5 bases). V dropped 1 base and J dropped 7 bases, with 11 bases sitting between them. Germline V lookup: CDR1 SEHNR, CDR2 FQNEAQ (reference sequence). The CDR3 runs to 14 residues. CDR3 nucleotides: TGTGCCAGCAGCTTAGGAGGGGTAGAACAGCCCCAGCATTTT. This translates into CASSLGGVEQPQHF.

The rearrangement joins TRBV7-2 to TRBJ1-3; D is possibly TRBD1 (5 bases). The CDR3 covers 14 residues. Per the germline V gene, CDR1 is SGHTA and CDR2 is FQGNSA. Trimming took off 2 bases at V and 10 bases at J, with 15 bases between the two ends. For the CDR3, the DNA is TGTGCCAGCAGCTTATGGGGCGGGGAACAAACCATATATTTT. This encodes CASSLWGGEQTIYF. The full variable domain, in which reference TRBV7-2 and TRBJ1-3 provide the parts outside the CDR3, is GAGVSQSPSNKVTEKGKDVELRCDPISGHTALYWYRQSLGQGLEFLIYFQGNSAPDKSGLPSDRFSAERTGGSVSTLTIQRTQQEDSAVYLCASSLWGGEQTIYFGEGSWLTVV.

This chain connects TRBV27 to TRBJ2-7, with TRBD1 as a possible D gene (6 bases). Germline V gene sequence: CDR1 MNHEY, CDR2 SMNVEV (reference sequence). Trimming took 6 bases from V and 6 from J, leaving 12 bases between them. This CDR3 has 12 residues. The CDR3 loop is CASSDGTLEQYF. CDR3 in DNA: TGTGCCAGCAGCGATGGGACACTCGAGCAGTACTTC.

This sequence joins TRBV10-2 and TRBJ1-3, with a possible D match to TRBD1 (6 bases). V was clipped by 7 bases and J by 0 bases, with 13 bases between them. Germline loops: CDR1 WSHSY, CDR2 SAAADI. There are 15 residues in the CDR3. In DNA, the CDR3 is TGCGCCAGCACCGCCGGACAGCTCTCTGGAAACACCATATATTTT. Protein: CASTAGQLSGNTIYF.

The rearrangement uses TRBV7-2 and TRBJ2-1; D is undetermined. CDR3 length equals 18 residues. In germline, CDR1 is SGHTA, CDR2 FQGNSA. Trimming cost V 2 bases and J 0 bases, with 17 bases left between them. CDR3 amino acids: CASSLKVYEQSSYNEQFF. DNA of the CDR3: TGTGCCAGCAGCTTAAAAGTATACGAGCAAAGCTCCTACAATGAGCAGTTCTTC.

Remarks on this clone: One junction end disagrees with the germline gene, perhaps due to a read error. CDR3 in DNA: TGTGCTAGCAGCTTACATGGGCAGACCCAGTACTTC. The encoded protein is CASSLHGQTQYF. The V call is TRBV7-7, the J call TRBJ2-5; D is unclear. The CDR3 is made up of 12 amino acids. Germline CDR1 and CDR2: SSHAT and FNYEAQ (reference sequence).

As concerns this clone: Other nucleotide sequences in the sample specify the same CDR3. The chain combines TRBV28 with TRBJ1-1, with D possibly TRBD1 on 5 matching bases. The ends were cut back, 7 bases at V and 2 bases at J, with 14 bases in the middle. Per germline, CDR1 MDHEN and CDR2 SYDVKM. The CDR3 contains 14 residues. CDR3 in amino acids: CASTGGTANTEAFF. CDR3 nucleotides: TGTGCCAGCACCGGGGGGACGGCAAACACTGAAGCTTTCTTT.

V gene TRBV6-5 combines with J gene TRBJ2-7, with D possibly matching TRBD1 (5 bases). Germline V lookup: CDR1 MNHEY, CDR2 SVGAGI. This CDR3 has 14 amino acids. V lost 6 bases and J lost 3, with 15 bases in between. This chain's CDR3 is CASRLSNQGYEQYF. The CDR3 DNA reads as TGTGCCAGCAGGCTTTCGAATCAGGGCTACGAGCAGTACTTC.